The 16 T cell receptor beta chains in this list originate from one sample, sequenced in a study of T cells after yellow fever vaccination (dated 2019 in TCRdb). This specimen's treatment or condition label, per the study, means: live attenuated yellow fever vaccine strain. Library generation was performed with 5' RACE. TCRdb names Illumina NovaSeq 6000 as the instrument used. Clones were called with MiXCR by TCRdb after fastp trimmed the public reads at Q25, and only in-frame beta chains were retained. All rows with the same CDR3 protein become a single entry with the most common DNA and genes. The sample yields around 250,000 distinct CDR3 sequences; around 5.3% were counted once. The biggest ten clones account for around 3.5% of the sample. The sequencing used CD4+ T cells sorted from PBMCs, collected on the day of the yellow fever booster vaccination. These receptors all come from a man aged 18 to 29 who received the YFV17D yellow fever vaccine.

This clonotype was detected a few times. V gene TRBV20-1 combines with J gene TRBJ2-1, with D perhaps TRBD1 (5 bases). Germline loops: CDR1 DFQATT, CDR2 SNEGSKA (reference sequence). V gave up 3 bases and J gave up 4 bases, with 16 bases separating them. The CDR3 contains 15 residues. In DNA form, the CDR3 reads TGCAGTGCTAGTGGCAGGGAAGTCGGATACAATGAGCAGTTCTTC. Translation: CSASGREVGYNEQFF.

The CDR3 DNA reads TGTGCCAGCAGTTTATCGACTAGCGGGGGCTACAATGAGCAGTTCTTC. Protein sequence: CASSLSTSGGYNEQFF. The V and J genes are TRBV28 and TRBJ2-1; 12 bases are shared with TRBD2. The CDR3 length is 16 residues. The germline gives CDR1 MDHEN, CDR2 SYDVKM. Unmatched junction bases numbered 1, after V lost 1 base and J lost 3 bases.

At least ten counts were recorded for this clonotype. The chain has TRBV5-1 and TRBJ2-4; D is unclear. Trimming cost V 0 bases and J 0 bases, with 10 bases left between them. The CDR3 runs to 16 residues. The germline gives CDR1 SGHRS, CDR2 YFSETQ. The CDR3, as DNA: TGCGCCAGCAGCTTGGGAGGTCCGATAGCCAAAAACATTCAGTACTTC. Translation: CASSLGGPIAKNIQYF.

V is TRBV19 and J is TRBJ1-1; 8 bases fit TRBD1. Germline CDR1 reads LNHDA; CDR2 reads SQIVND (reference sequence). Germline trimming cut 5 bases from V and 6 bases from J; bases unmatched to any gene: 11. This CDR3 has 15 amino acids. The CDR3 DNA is TGTGCCAGTAGTCCACTGGACAGGGTTCAGGCTGAAGCTTTCTTT. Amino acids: CASSPLDRVQAEAFF.

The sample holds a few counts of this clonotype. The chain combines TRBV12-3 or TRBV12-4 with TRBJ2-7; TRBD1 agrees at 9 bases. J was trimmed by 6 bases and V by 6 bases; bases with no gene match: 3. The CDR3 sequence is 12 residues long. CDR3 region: CASRGDRVEQYF. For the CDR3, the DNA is TGTGCCAGCAGAGGGGACAGGGTCGAGCAGTACTTC.

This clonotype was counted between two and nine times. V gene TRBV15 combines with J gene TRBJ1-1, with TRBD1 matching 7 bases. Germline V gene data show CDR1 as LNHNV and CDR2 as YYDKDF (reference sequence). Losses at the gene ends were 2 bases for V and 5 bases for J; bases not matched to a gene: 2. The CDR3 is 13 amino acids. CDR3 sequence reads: CATSRQGGTEAFF. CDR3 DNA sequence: TGTGCCACCAGCAGACAGGGGGGGACTGAAGCTTTCTTT.

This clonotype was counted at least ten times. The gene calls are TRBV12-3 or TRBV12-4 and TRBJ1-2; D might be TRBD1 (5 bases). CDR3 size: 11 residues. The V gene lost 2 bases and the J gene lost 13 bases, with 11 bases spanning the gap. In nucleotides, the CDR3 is TGTGCCAGCAGTTTACATGGGGGTTCCACCTTC. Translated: CASSLHGGSTF.

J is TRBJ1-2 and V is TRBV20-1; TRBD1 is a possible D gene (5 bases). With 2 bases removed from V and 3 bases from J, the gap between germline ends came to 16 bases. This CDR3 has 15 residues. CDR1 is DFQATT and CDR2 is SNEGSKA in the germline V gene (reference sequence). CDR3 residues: CSARPPGAGYYGYTF. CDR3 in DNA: TGCAGTGCTAGACCTCCCGGAGCAGGGTACTATGGCTACACCTTC.

The CDR3 loop reads CAIGGDQPQHF. In nucleotides, the CDR3 is TGTGCCATCGGAGGGGATCAGCCCCAGCATTTT. The chain joins TRBV10-3 to TRBJ1-5, with D possibly TRBD1 on 5 matching bases. CDR3 length: 11 residues. CDR1 and CDR2 from the germline V gene are ENHRY and SYGVKD. V lost 8 bases to trimming and J lost 5 bases, with 7 bases between them.

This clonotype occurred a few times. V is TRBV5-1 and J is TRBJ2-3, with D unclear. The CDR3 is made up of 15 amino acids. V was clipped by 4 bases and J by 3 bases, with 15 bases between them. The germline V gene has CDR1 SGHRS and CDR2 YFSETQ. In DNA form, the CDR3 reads TGCGCCAGCAGCCCGGATGGCAGACGAACAGATACGCAGTATTTT. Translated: CASSPDGRRTDTQYF.

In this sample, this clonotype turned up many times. The CDR3 here is CASSLRGRSYEQYV. The CDR3 DNA is TGTGCCAGCAGTTTAAGGGGACGGTCCTACGAGCAGTACGTC. The rearrangement links TRBV28 to TRBJ2-7; either TRBD1 or TRBD2 may supply D (5 bases each). The ends were cut back, 2 bases at V and 1 base at J, with 9 bases in the middle. Germline assignment: CDR1 MDHEN and CDR2 SYDVKM. The CDR3 runs 14 residues.

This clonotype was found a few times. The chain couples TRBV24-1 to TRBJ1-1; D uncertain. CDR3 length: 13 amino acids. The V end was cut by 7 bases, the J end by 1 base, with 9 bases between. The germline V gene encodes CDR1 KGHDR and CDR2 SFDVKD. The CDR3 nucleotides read TGTGCCACCAGGACCGACCGGAACACTGAAGCTTTCTTT. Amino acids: CATRTDRNTEAFF.

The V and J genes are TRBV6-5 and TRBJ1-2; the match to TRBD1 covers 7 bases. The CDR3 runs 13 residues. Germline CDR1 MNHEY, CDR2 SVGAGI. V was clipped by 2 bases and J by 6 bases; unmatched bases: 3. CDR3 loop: CASSYRGTDGYTF. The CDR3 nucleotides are TGTGCCAGCAGTTACCGGGGGACAGATGGCTACACCTTC.

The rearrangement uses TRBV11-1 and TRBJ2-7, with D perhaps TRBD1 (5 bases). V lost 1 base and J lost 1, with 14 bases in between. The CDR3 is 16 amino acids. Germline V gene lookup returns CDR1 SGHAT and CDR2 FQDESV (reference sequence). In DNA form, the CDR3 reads TGTGCCAGCAGCTTAGAAGGCGGAAGGGGATCCTACGAGCAGTACTTC. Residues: CASSLEGGRGSYEQYF.

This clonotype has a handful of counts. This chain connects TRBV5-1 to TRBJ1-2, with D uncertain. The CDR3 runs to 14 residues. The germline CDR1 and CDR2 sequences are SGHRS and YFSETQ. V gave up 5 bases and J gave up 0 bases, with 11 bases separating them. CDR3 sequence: CASRMNYANYGYTF. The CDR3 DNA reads TGCGCCAGCAGAATGAATTACGCTAACTATGGCTACACCTTC.

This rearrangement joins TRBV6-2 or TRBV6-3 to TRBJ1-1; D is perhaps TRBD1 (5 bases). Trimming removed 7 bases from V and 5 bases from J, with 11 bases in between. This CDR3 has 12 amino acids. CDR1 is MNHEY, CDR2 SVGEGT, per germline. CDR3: CASKQAFTEAFF. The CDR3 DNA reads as TGTGCCAGCAAACAGGCGTTTACTGAAGCTTTCTTT.